This section outlines one T cell receptor (beta chain) sequence together with its context. The ends lost 6 bases at V and 8 bases at J; junction bases unmatched: 7. Germline-derived CDR1 and CDR2 are KGHSH and LQKENI. The CDR3 consists of 15 residues. This sample was taken from a study of shared clonotypes between healthy human individuals. Study as a whole: Donors had three CD4 naive, three CD4 memory, two CD8 naive and one CD8 memory plate apiece.

Donors comprised healthy HIV-negative adults lacking recent acute infections or vaccinations. Every subset had its genomic DNA shared out evenly among several immunoSEQ plates. Approximately 210 ng DNA, 30,000 or so T cell genomes, went into each sorted-subset replicate PCR. Only in-frame clones appear in the TCRdb table, and some are missing; sequencing was by immunoSEQ multiplex PCR. The profile shows millions of clones, approximately 95% of them singletons. The chain is built from TRBV18 and TRBJ2-1; 13 nucleotides line up with TRBD2. The sequence was obtained from a man aged 18 to 30 in good health. Some clones in this sample may be carry-over from other donors' samples. The sample was naive CD4+ T cells from PBMCs. Specified subset: CD45RA+ positively selected. CDR3 protein: CASSLLAGGRDEQFF. The CDR3 coding sequence is TGTGCCAGCTCGCTACTAGCGGGAGGGCGAGATGAGCAGTTCTTC.